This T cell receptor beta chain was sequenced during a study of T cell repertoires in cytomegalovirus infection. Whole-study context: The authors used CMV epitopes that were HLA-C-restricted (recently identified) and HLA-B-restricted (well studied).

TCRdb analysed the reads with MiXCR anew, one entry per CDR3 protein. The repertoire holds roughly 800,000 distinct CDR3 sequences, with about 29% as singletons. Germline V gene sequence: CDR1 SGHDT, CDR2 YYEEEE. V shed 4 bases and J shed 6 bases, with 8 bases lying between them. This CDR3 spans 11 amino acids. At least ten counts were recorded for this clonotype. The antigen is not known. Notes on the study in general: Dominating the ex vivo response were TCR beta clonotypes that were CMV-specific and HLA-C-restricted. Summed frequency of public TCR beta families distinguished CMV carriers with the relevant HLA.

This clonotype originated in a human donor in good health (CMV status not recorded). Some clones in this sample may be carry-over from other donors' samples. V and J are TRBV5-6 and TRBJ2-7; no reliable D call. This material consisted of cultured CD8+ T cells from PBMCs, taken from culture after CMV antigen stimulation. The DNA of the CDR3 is TGTGCCAGCAGCATACCTGGCGAGCAGTACTTC. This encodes CASSIPGEQYF.